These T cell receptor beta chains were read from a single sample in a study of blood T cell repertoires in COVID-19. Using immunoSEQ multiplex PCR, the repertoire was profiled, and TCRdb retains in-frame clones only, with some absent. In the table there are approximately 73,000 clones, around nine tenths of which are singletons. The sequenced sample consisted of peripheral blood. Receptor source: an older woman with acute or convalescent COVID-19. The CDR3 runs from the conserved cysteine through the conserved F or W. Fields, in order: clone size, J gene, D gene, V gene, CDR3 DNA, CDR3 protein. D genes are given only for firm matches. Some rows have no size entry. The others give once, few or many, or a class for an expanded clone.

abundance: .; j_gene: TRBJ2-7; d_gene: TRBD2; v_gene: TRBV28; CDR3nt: TGTGCCAGCAGTTTAGGGCGCTTCGCGACTAGCGGGAGATACGAGCAGTACTTC; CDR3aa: CASSLGRFATSGRYEQYF
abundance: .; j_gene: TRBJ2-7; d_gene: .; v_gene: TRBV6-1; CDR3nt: TGTGCCAGCACCACCGGGTACGAGCAGTACTTC; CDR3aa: CASTTGYEQYF
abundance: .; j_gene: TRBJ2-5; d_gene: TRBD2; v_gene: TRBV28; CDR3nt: TGTGCCAGCAGTTTATTCCGACTAGCGACGATCCAAGAGACCCAGTACTTC; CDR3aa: CASSLFRLATIQETQYF
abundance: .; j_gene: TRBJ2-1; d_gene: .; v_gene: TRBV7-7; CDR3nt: TGTGCCAGCAGCCCCCTTGAGGGGGTAAGCTCCTACAATGAGCAGTTCTTC; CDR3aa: CASSPLEGVSSYNEQFF
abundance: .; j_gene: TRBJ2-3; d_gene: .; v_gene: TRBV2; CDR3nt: TGTGCCAGCAGTGAACGCCCCGGGCCAGGGACAGATACGCAGTATTTT; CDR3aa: CASSERPGPGTDTQYF
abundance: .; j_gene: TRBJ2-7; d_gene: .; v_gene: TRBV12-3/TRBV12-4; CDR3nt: TGTGCCAGCAGTCTCCGGGACTTGTATGAGCAGTACTTC; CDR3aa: CASSLRDLYEQYF
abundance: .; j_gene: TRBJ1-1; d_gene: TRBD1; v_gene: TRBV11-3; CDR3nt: TGTGCCAGCAGCCTATGCAGGGACAGGAACACTGAAGCTTTCTTT; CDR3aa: CASSLCRDRNTEAFF
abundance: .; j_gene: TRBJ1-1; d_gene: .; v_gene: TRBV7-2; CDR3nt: TGTGCCAGCAGCTTATCGACAGCGAACACTGAAGCTTTCTTT; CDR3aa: CASSLSTANTEAFF
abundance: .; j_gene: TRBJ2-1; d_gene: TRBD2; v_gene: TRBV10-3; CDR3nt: TGTGCCACCCGGACTAGTGCAGGCAATGAGCAGTTCTTC; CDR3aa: CATRTSAGNEQFF
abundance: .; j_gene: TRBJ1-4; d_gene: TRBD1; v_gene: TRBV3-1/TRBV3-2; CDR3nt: TGTGCCAGCAGCCTCACGACAGGGGGGCTAGAAAAACTGTTTTTT; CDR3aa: CASSLTTGGLEKLFF
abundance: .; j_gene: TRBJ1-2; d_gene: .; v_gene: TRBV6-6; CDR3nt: TGTGCCAGCAGCGGGAGACCGGACGAAAGGAAGGGCTACACCTTC; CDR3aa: CASSGRPDERKGYTF
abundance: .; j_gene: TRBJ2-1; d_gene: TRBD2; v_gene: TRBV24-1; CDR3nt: TGTGCCACCAGTGACCCCGGGCGGGAGGCAGACAATGAGCAGTTCTTC; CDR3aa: CATSDPGREADNEQFF
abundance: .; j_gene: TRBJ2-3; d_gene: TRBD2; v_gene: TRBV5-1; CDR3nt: TGCGCCAGCAGCCTGATAGCGGGAGGGGGCCCAGATACGCAGTATTTT; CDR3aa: CASSLIAGGGPDTQYF
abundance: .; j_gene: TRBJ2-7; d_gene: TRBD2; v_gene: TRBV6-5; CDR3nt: TGTGCCAGCAGGGTAGCGGGAGGTCTCTACGAGCAGTACTTC; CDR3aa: CASRVAGGLYEQYF
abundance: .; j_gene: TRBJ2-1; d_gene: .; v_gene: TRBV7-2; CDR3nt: TGTGCCAGCAGCTTAGCCGCAGGGGCGCGAGGCAATGAGCAGTTCTTC; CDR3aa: CASSLAAGARGNEQFF
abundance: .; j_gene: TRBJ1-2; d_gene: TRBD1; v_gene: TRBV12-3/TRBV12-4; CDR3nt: TGTGCCAGCAGTTTGCAGGGGGTAGGGGGCTACACCTTC; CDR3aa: CASSLQGVGGYTF
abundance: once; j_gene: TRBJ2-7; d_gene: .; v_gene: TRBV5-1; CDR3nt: TGCGCCAGCAGCTTTCGGGGATACGAGCAGTACTTC; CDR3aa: CASSFRGYEQYF
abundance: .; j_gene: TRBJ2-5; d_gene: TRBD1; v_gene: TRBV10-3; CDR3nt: TGTGCCATCAGTGAGGGACAGGCCTGGGAGACCCAGTACTTC; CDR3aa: CAISEGQAWETQYF
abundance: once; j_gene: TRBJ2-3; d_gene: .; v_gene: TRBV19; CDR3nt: TGTGCCAGTAGTATCACAGGATTCACAGATACGCAGTATTTT; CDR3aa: CASSITGFTDTQYF
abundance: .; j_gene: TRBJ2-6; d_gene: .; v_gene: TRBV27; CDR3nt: TGTGCCAGCAGTTTGTGGGGGGCTGGGGCCAACGTCCTGACTTTC; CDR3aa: CASSLWGAGANVLTF
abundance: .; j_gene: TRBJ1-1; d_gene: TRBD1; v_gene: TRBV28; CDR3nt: TGTGCCAGCATCAACCCGGAGGGGGCTTTTAAGGCTTTCTTT; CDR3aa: CASINPEGAFKAFF
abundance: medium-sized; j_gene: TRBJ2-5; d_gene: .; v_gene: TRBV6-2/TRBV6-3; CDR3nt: TGTGCCAGCAGTTACGTGTTTAGCGGATACGAACAAGAGACCCAGTACTTC; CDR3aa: CASSYVFSGYEQETQYF